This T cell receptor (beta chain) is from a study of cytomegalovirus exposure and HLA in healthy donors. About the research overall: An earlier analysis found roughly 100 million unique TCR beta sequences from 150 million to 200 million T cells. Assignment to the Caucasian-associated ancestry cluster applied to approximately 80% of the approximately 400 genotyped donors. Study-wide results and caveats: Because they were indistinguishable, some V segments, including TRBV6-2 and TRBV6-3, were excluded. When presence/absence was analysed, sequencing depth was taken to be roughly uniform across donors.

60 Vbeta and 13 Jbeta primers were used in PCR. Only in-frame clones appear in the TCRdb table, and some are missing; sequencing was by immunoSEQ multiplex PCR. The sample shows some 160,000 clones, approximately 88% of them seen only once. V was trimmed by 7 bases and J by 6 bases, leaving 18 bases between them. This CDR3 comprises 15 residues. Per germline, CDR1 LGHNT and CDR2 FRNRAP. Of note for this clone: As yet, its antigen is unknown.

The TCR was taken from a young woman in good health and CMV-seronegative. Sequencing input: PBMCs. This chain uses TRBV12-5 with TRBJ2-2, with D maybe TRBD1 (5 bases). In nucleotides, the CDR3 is TGTGCTAGTGACAACGACCATTTCAGGGCCGGGGAGCTGTTTTTT. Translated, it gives CASDNDHFRAGELFF.